The 9 T cell receptor beta chains given below trace back to one sample, sequenced in a study of pediatric ulcerative colitis. Sequencing used immunoSEQ multiplex PCR; TCRdb keeps in-frame clones, though not all of them. The sample lists tens of thousands of clones, roughly two thirds seen once, with 15% to 18% in the top ten. During colonoscopy, one to two rectal pinch biopsies were collected. Material for sequencing was gut tissue. The receptors stem from a boy aged 5 to 17 with severe ulcerative colitis.

The J gene is TRBJ1-1, the V gene TRBV10-3; D ambiguous. The CDR3 consists of 13 residues. Per the germline V gene, CDR1 is ENHRY and CDR2 is SYGVKD. The V gene lost 2 bases and the J gene lost 1 base, with 5 bases spanning the gap. CDR3 loop: CAISEGRNTEAFF. Here the CDR3 DNA reads TGTGCCATCAGTGAGGGGCGGAACACTGAAGCTTTCTTT.

There are a few counts of this clone. V gene TRBV2 combines with J gene TRBJ1-2; TRBD1 is a possible D gene (5 bases). In germline, CDR1 is SNHLY, CDR2 FYNNEI. The CDR3 contains 14 residues. V lost 6 bases and J lost 2, with 13 bases in between. CDR3 in amino acids: CASRKTDKNYGYTF. CDR3 in DNA: TGTGCCAGCAGGAAGACAGATAAGAACTATGGCTACACCTTC.

The chain recombines TRBV6-1 with TRBJ1-3; D is uncertain. Trimming shortened V by 1 base and J by 3 bases, and 10 bases separated the two germline ends. This CDR3 spans 15 amino acids. Germline V gives CDR1 MNHNS, CDR2 SASEGT. CDR3 nucleotides: TGTGCCAGCAGTGAAGAAGGGTCAGGTGGAAACACCATATATTTT. It yields the protein CASSEEGSGGNTIYF.

V and J are TRBV5-4 and TRBJ1-2; no firm D call. Trimming removed 0 bases at V and 4 bases at J, with 4 bases between. Germline CDR1 is SGHNT and CDR2 is YYREEE (reference sequence). The CDR3 spans 12 residues. The CDR3 spells CASSLDPYGYTF. The DNA of the CDR3 is TGTGCCAGCAGCTTGGACCCCTATGGCTACACCTTC.

V usage is TRBV27 and J usage is TRBJ1-2, with D perhaps matching TRBD1 (6 bases). The CDR3 loop spans 12 amino acids. Trimming removed 5 bases at V and 4 bases at J, with 8 bases between. Per germline, CDR1 MNHEY and CDR2 SMNVEV (reference sequence). CDR3 bases: TGTGCCAGCAGTCTACAGGGCTATGGCTACACCTTC. This translates into CASSLQGYGYTF.

The rearrangement joins TRBV9 to TRBJ2-3; D unresolved. The CDR3 contains 14 residues. Trimming took 0 bases from V and 4 from J, leaving 9 bases between them. The germline V gene has CDR1 SGDLS and CDR2 YYNGEE. The CDR3 nucleotides are TGTGCCAGCAGCGTAGGCCGTCCCCCAGATACGCAGTATTTT. It codes for CASSVGRPPDTQYF.

This rearrangement joins TRBV11-2 to TRBJ2-5, with TRBD2 matching over 13 bases. CDR1 is SGHAT, CDR2 FQNNGV, per germline. V gave up 1 base and J gave up 0 bases; unmatched junction bases: 5. This CDR3 is built from 18 residues. CDR3 bases: TGTGCCAGCAGCTTAGGACTAGCGGGGGGCGGCAACCAAGAGACCCAGTACTTC. Translating gives CASSLGLAGGGNQETQYF.

The genes are TRBV6-5 and TRBJ1-1; 7 bases match TRBD1. Germline V gene sequence: CDR1 MNHEY, CDR2 SVGAGI. The CDR3 contains 14 residues. With 2 bases clipped from V and 4 bases from J, the junction kept 4 bases outside the gene matches. CDR3 in DNA: TGTGCCAGCAGTTACGTTGACAGGGCCACTGAAGCTTTCTTT. Its translation: CASSYVDRATEAFF.

The V and J genes are TRBV6-5 and TRBJ2-2; D possibly corresponds to TRBD1 (5 bases). Germline CDR1 reads MNHEY; CDR2 reads SVGAGI. The CDR3 has 12 amino acids. V lost 6 bases and J lost 9, with 11 bases in between. The CDR3 sequence: CASSDSDRELFF. CDR3 coding DNA: TGTGCCAGCAGCGACAGTGACCGGGAGCTGTTTTTT.